This TCR beta chain appears in the sequencing data of a study of blood T cell repertoires in COVID-19. Study details: T cells, B-cell-depleted T cells, or PBMCs provided the cDNA or gDNA that served as material.

The V gene's germline CDR1 is SGHNT and CDR2 YENEEA. V was cut by 0 bases and J by 10 bases, with 6 bases left in between. This CDR3 has 11 residues. How the authors handled the data: Researchers report that nucleated cell counts were estimated from reference gene primer amplification. Here immunoSEQ multiplex PCR was the method, and the copy in TCRdb shows in-frame clones only, minus some. The V and J calls and clone size come from that table; D and trimming were worked out from the DNA. The sample contains approximately 100,000 clones, about 87% of which appear only once. V usage is TRBV11-3 and J usage is TRBJ1-1; D is unresolved. Sequencing used peripheral blood. The clonotype was recovered from a human donor in a cohort sampled during active or convalescent COVID-19. CDR3 amino acids: CASSLDKRAFF. For the CDR3, the DNA is TGTGCCAGCAGCTTAGATAAGCGAGCTTTCTTT.